This is a list of T cell receptor beta chains from one sample in a study of PD-1 blockade in classical Hodgkin lymphoma. Some clones are missing from TCRdb's copy, which holds only in-frame ones; the method was immunoSEQ multiplex PCR. The sample holds around 15,000 clones, about 92% seen once. The sequenced sample was CD4+ T cells from blood. The receptors here all came from a human donor with classical Hodgkin lymphoma. The CDR3 runs from the conserved cysteine through the conserved F or W. A D gene is named only where the DNA matches it firmly. Clone size is not always given. Where it is, it says once, few, many or a class for expanded clones.

J,V,size,D,DNA,CDR3
TRBJ1-1,TRBV5-4,-,-,TGTGCCAGCAGCTTGGGTCGCCCGAACACTGAAGCTTTCTTT,CASSLGRPNTEAFF
TRBJ1-6,TRBV7-8,-,-,TGTGCCAGCAGCTTCCCGGGTTCACCCCTCCACTTT,CASSFPGSPLHF
TRBJ2-1,TRBV25-1,-,-,TGTGCCAGCAGTGAGAAATCGGACCTATACAATGAGCAGTTCTTC,CASSEKSDLYNEQFF
TRBJ2-1,TRBV2,-,-,TGTGCCAGCAGATTCGACCGGGCCGGTGAGCAGTTCTTC,CASRFDRAGEQFF
TRBJ2-1,TRBV6-6,-,TRBD2,TGTGCCAGCAGACCCCTAGCGGGGTCCTACAATGAGCAGTTCTTC,CASRPLAGSYNEQFF
TRBJ1-2,TRBV28,-,-,TGTGCCAGCCTTACGAACAGATTATATGGCTACACCTTC,CASLTNRLYGYTF
TRBJ2-1,TRBV28,-,-,TGTGCCAGCAGTTTGCGCCTTGTCGCCTACAATGAGCAGTTCTTC,CASSLRLVAYNEQFF
TRBJ1-2,TRBV7-2,-,-,TGTGCCAGCAGCCCGGTCGTACCCCCCAACTATGGCTACACCTTC,CASSPVVPPNYGYTF
TRBJ1-5,TRBV5-8,-,-,TGTGCCAGCAGCCGCCCGGGGGGGGAAAGCAATCAGCCCCAGCATTTT,CASSRPGGESNQPQHF
TRBJ2-1,TRBV5-6,-,TRBD2,TGTGCCAGCAGCCAAGCACTAGCGGGACTCAATGAGCAGTTCTTC,CASSQALAGLNEQFF
TRBJ2-1,TRBV7-9,-,-,TGTGCCAGCAGCTTAAGGCTAGGCTCCTACAATGAGCAGTTCTTC,CASSLRLGSYNEQFF
TRBJ1-5,TRBV6-1,-,-,TGTGCCAGCGAGGTCGCCCCCGGTCAGTCCCAGCATTTT,CASEVAPGQSQHF
TRBJ2-1,TRBV7-9,-,-,TGTGCCAGCAGCCCCGTCCGGGGTCACAATGAGCAGTTCTTC,CASSPVRGHNEQFF
TRBJ1-3,TRBV4-1,medium-sized,-,TGCGCCAGCAGCCAACAGCGAGCAGGAAACACCATATATTTT,CASSQQRAGNTIYF
TRBJ2-7,TRBV5-1,-,-,TGCGCCAGCAGCTTTTCGGGAAACGAGCAGTACTTC,CASSFSGNEQYF
TRBJ1-1,TRBV9,few,-,TGTGCCAGCAGCGTAGCGGCGAACACTGAAGCTTTCTTT,CASSVAANTEAFF
TRBJ2-3,TRBV27,-,TRBD1,TGTGCCAGCAGTGGCAGGGGGTACACAGATACGCAGTATTTT,CASSGRGYTDTQYF
TRBJ2-2,TRBV6-6,-,TRBD2,TGTGCCAGCAGAGGACTAGCGGGAGGGACCGGGGAGCTGTTTTTT,CASRGLAGGTGELFF
TRBJ1-1,TRBV28,-,-,TGTGCCAGCAGTTTATTTCAGGGGAACACTGAAGCTTTCTTT,CASSLFQGNTEAFF
TRBJ1-4,TRBV18,-,-,TGTGCCAGCTCATCGCAAGATTTGGCTAATGAAAAACTGTTTTTT,CASSSQDLANEKLFF
TRBJ1-6,TRBV6-6,-,-,TGTGCCAGCAGTTCCTCAGGCCTCCTCCACTTT,CASSSSGLLHF
TRBJ1-2,TRBV19,once,-,TGTGCCAGTAGTGAGGGAGGACCTTATGGCTACACCTTC,CASSEGGPYGYTF
TRBJ1-1,TRBV10-3,few,-,TGTGCCATCAGACTTGTAGCCGGCACTGAAGCTTTCTTT,CAIRLVAGTEAFF